This T cell receptor beta chain came from a study of Ad26.COV2.S vaccination and SARS-CoV-2 variants. Assay used: immunoSEQ multiplex PCR; TCRdb lists only in-frame clones, some missing. The sample carries about 390,000 clones, approximately 91% recorded once. Indicated treatment: over 15 received Ad26.COV2.S at low or high dose, single or two shots; about 5 received placebo; per-sample allocation not given. Collection of the samples took place on day 63 after the first injection of vaccine or placebo. V was clipped by 5 bases and J by 9 bases; unmatched bases: 7. This CDR3 is 14 amino acids long. Germline CDR1 and CDR2: SGHRS and YFSETQ.

Specimen: peripheral blood, collected in a trial of Ad26.COV2.S vaccine versus placebo. The clonotype was recovered from a person between 18 and 65 years old who received the Ad26.COV2.S COVID-19 vaccine or a placebo. This sequence joins TRBV5-1 and TRBJ2-1; 11 bases line up with TRBD2. The CDR3 spells CASRVAGGPGEQFF. In nucleotides, the CDR3 is TGCGCCAGCAGAGTAGCGGGGGGGCCCGGTGAGCAGTTCTTC. Full variable domain (rest looked up from reference TRBV5-1 and TRBJ2-1): KAGVTQTPRYLIKTRGQQVTLSCSPISGHRSVSWYQQTPGQGLQFLFEYFSETQRNKGNFPGRFSGRQFSNSRSEMNVSTLELGDSALYLCASRVAGGPGEQFFGPGTRLTVL.